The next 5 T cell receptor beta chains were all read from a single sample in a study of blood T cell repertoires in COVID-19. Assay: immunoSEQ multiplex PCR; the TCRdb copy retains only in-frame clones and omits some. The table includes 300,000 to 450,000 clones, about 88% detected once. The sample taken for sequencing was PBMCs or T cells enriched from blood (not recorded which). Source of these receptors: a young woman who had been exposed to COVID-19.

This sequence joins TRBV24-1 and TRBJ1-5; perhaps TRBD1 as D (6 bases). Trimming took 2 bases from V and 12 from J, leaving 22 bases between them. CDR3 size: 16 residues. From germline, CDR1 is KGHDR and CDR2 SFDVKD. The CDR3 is CATSDSAGVRGVGQHF. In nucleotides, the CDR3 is TGTGCCACCAGTGATTCGGCAGGGGTCAGGGGAGTTGGCCAGCATTTT.

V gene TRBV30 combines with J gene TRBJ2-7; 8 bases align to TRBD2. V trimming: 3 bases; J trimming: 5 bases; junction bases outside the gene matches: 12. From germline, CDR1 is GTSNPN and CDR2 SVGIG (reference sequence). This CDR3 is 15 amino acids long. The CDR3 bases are TGTGCCTGGAGGGGAAAGGGAGCGGGAGACGACGAGCAGTACTTC. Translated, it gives CAWRGKGAGDDEQYF.

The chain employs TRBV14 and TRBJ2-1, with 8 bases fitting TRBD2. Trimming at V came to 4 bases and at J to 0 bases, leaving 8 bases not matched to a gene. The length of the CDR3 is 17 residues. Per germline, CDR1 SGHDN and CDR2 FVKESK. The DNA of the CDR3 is TGTGCCAGCAGCCCCGGGAGGGCCCAAAGCTCCTACAATGAGCAGTTCTTC. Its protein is CASSPGRAQSSYNEQFF.

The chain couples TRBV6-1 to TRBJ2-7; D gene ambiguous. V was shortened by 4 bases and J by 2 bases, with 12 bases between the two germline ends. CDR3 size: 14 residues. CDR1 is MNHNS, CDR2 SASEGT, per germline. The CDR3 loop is CASSVAPGTYEQYF. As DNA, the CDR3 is TGTGCCAGCAGTGTAGCCCCTGGCACCTACGAGCAGTACTTC.

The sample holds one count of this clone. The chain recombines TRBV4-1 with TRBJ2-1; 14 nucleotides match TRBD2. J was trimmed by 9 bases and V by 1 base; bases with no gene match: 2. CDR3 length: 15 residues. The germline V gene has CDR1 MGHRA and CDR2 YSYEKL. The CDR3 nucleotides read TGCGCCAGCAGCCAAGGACTAGCGGGAGGGGTTGAGCAGTTCTTC. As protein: CASSQGLAGGVEQFF.